Following are 23 T cell receptor beta chains from one sample sequenced in a study of T cells in localized non-small cell lung cancer. Only in-frame clones appear in the TCRdb table, and some are missing; sequencing was by immunoSEQ multiplex PCR. The sample shows under 20,000 clones, 89% of them seen only once. The sample here was peripheral blood, taken before any cancer treatment. These receptors originate from a female donor of 60 years or more with stage III squamous cell lung carcinoma.

This rearrangement joins TRBV2 to TRBJ2-7, with 14 bases lining up with TRBD2. Germline values: CDR1 SNHLY, CDR2 FYNNEI. Germline trimming cut 5 bases from V and 3 bases from J; bases unmatched to any gene: 12. The CDR3 totals 18 residues. The CDR3 DNA follows: TGTGCCAGCAGTCCTCGGGAGAGACTAGCGGGAGGGCGCTACGAGCAGTACTTC. Translating gives CASSPRERLAGGRYEQYF.

The chain uses TRBV9 and TRBJ1-2; weak D call: TRBD1 (5 bases). Trimming cost V 0 bases and J 4 bases, with 7 bases left between them. Germline lookup yields CDR1 SGDLS and CDR2 YYNGEE. This CDR3 is built from 13 residues. The CDR3, as DNA: TGTGCCAGCAGCGTAGCTCAGGGCTATGGCTACACCTTC. Amino acid sequence: CASSVAQGYGYTF.

The chain employs TRBV5-1 and TRBJ2-5, with TRBD2 matching over 16 bases. After removal of 4 bases from V and 4 bases from J, the junction contained 7 bases not matched to a gene. The CDR3 has 17 residues. Germline lookup yields CDR1 SGHRS and CDR2 YFSETQ. For the CDR3, the DNA is TGCGCCAGCAGCCCGCTGGGACTAGCGGGGGGGACAGAGACCCAGTACTTC. It is translated as CASSPLGLAGGTETQYF.

The V and J genes are TRBV27 and TRBJ2-2; possibly TRBD1 for D (6 bases). Germline CDR1 is MNHEY and CDR2 is SMNVEV (reference sequence). Between the trimmed V and J ends, which lost 6 bases and 3 bases, there was a span of 11 bases. CDR3 length equals 14 residues. The CDR3 DNA sequence: TGTGCCAGCAGCCCCTACAGGGACACCGGGGAGCTGTTTTTT. Amino acids: CASSPYRDTGELFF.

V usage is TRBV11-2 and J usage is TRBJ1-2; TRBD1 matches 11 bases. Per the germline V gene, CDR1 is SGHAT and CDR2 is FQNNGV. The CDR3 runs 17 residues. J gave up 1 base and V 4 bases, and 8 bases lay outside the gene matches. CDR3 residues: CASSSRGQGEVNYGYTF. The CDR3, as DNA: TGTGCCAGCAGCTCGAGGGGACAGGGGGAGGTTAACTATGGCTACACCTTC. Full variable domain (missing parts from reference TRBV11-2 and TRBJ1-2): EAGVAQSPRYKIIEKRQSVAFWCNPISGHATLYWYQQILGQGPKLLIQFQNNGVVDDSQLPKDRFSAERLKGVDSTLKIQPAKLEDSAVYLCASSSRGQGEVNYGYTFGSGTRLTVV.

This clone was observed a single time. This sequence joins TRBV27 and TRBJ1-2; D is unclear. Germline V lookup: CDR1 MNHEY, CDR2 SMNVEV (reference sequence). Trimming removed 6 bases at V and 2 bases at J, with 10 bases between. CDR3 length equals 13 residues. DNA of the CDR3: TGTGCCAGCAGCGAACACGCGAACTATGGCTACACCTTC. Encoded protein: CASSEHANYGYTF.

The V gene is TRBV6-1, the J gene TRBJ2-1; the D gene is possibly TRBD1 (5 bases). V was cut by 0 bases and J by 12 bases, with 9 bases left in between. Germline CDR1 reads MNHNS; CDR2 reads SASEGT. The CDR3 has 12 amino acids. The DNA for the CDR3 is TGTGCCAGCAGTGAAGCGCGAAGGGGGCAGTTCTTC. This encodes CASSEARRGQFF.

Here the CDR3 reads CASSLQGVNYGYTF. As DNA, the CDR3 is TGTGCCAGCAGCTTACAGGGGGTTAACTATGGCTACACCTTC. This rearrangement joins TRBV7-3 to TRBJ1-2; 7 bases align to TRBD1. The junction had 1 base not matched to a gene; V was cut back by 2 bases and J by 1 base. This CDR3 has 14 residues. CDR1 SGHTA and CDR2 FQGTGA come from the germline V gene.

This chain joins TRBV4-2 and TRBJ2-2; 9 bases map to TRBD2. Losses at the gene ends were 5 bases for V and 1 base for J; bases not matched to a gene: 5. Germline values: CDR1 LGHNA, CDR2 YNFKEQ. The CDR3 sequence is 16 residues long. The CDR3 sequence: CASSVVAGVNTGELFF. The CDR3 coding sequence is TGTGCCAGCAGCGTCGTAGCGGGAGTGAACACCGGGGAGCTGTTTTTT.

This CDR3 reads CASSPTDRQNIQYF. In DNA form, the CDR3 reads TGTGCCAGCTCACCGACGGACAGGCAAAACATTCAGTACTTC. J is TRBJ2-4 and V is TRBV18; 7 nucleotides match TRBD1. Germline values: CDR1 KGHSH, CDR2 LQKENI. With V trimmed by 3 bases and J by 5 bases, 4 bases remained unmatched. The CDR3 is 14 residues long.

CDR3 residues: CASSSRQGMTVNTEAFF. The CDR3 DNA reads TGTGCCAGCAGCTCACGACAGGGGATGACGGTGAACACTGAAGCTTTCTTT. The chain couples TRBV7-6 to TRBJ1-1; 8 nucleotides agree with TRBD1. The CDR3 totals 17 residues. The V segment lost 4 bases and the J segment 0 bases; nucleotides outside the gene matches: 10. Germline V gene data show CDR1 as SGHVS and CDR2 as FNYEAQ.

The chain has TRBV6-5 and TRBJ2-2; TRBD1 is a possible D gene (6 bases). The V end lost 0 bases, the J end lost 7 bases, and 12 bases lay between the germline ends. Germline CDR1 reads MNHEY; CDR2 reads SVGAGI. The CDR3 is 15 residues long. The CDR3 protein is CASSYSPGVSGELFF. The DNA of the CDR3 is TGTGCCAGCAGTTACTCTCCAGGGGTTAGCGGGGAGCTGTTTTTT.

The chain combines TRBV5-1 with TRBJ2-1, with D unresolved. Deletions cut 5 bases from V and 6 bases from J, with 15 bases between. The CDR3 is made up of 14 amino acids. Germline-derived CDR1 and CDR2 are SGHRS and YFSETQ. The CDR3 DNA sequence: TGCGCCAGCAGTCCCCTGAGACTGCTCAATGAGCAGTTCTTC. This codes for CASSPLRLLNEQFF.

This chain connects TRBV5-8 to TRBJ2-7; no reliable D call. V was clipped by 4 bases and J by 2 bases, with 4 bases between them. The length of the CDR3 is 11 residues. Germline V gene sequence: CDR1 SGHTS, CDR2 YDEGEE. In DNA, the CDR3 is TGTGCCAGCAGCCTAACCTACGAGCAGTACTTC. As protein: CASSLTYEQYF.

The chain couples TRBV18 to TRBJ2-7, with 7 nucleotides matching TRBD2. The germline gives CDR1 KGHSH, CDR2 LQKENI. The CDR3 has 14 amino acids. The J segment lost 3 bases and the V segment lost 6 bases, leaving 8 bases of the junction unmatched. For the CDR3, the DNA is TGTGCCAGCTCCGCCGGAGGGGAGGGCTACGAGCAGTACTTC. Protein sequence: CASSAGGEGYEQYF.

This clone has only one observation. J is TRBJ2-7 and V is TRBV6-1, with D perhaps being TRBD1 or TRBD2 (5 bases each). Trimming pared 7 bases from V and 1 base from J, leaving 11 bases between. The CDR3 extends over 13 amino acids. Germline V lookup: CDR1 MNHNS, CDR2 SASEGT. The CDR3 DNA follows: TGTGCCAGCACCCAGGGCGGGTCCTACGAGCAGTACTTC. This sequence encodes CASTQGGSYEQYF.

The genes are TRBV7-8 and TRBJ1-2, with TRBD1 identical over 7 bases. Unmatched junction bases numbered 7, after V lost 4 bases and J lost 5 bases. CDR1 and CDR2 from the germline V gene are SGHVS and FQNEAQ. The CDR3 length is 14 residues. CDR3 residues: CASSSNRGGYGYTF. The CDR3 DNA follows: TGTGCCAGCAGCTCGAACAGGGGAGGGTATGGCTACACCTTC.

This chain uses TRBV28 with TRBJ2-7; D unresolved. From germline, CDR1 is MDHEN and CDR2 SYDVKM. With 5 bases removed from V and 2 bases from J, the gap between germline ends came to 16 bases. This CDR3 contains 15 residues. This CDR3 reads CASSRNGKRPYEQYF. Written as DNA, the CDR3 is TGTGCCAGCAGTCGCAATGGGAAACGTCCCTACGAGCAGTACTTC.

The rearrangement links TRBV7-9 to TRBJ1-1, with D perhaps matching TRBD1 (6 bases). Trimming removed 0 bases from V and 8 bases from J, with 10 bases in between. The CDR3 contains 13 residues. The germline V gene has CDR1 SEHNR and CDR2 FQNEAQ (reference sequence). CDR3 DNA: TGTGCCAGCAGCTTAGCAATAGGACAGGAAGCTTTCTTT. This codes for CASSLAIGQEAFF.

This clone was detected once. The CDR3 protein is CASSRAGPRGEQFF. For the CDR3, the DNA is TGTGCCAGCAGTAGAGCCGGGCCCAGGGGGGAGCAGTTCTTC. The chain couples TRBV27 to TRBJ2-1; TRBD1 matches 7 bases. Germline assignment: CDR1 MNHEY and CDR2 SMNVEV (reference sequence). The junction had 11 bases not matched to a gene; V was cut back by 5 bases and J by 10 bases. The CDR3 has 14 residues.

The chain couples TRBV18 to TRBJ2-3, with D unresolved. In germline, CDR1 is KGHSH, CDR2 LQKENI. The CDR3 totals 13 residues. V lost 3 bases, J lost 2 bases, and 6 bases lay in between. The CDR3 is CASSPDITDTQYF. For the CDR3, the DNA is TGTGCCAGCTCACCCGATATCACAGATACGCAGTATTTT.

This rearrangement joins TRBV5-8 to TRBJ2-7, with TRBD1 matching over 8 bases. The CDR3 contains 14 residues. Germline V lookup: CDR1 SGHTS, CDR2 YDEGEE. Germline trimming cut 3 bases from V and 4 bases from J; bases unmatched to any gene: 6. This chain's CDR3 is CASSSGGWEYEQYF. For the CDR3, the DNA is TGTGCCAGCAGCTCAGGGGGCTGGGAATACGAGCAGTACTTC. Full variable domain (remainder filled in from reference TRBV5-8 and TRBJ2-7): EAGVTQSPTHLIKTRGQQATLRCSPISGHTSVYWYQQALGLGLQFLLWYDEGEERNRGNFPPRFSGRQFPNYSSELNVNALELEDSALYLCASSSGGWEYEQYFGPGTRLTVT.

This CDR3 reads CASSEARGNGYTF. In DNA, the CDR3 is TGTGCCAGCAGTGAAGCGCGAGGGAATGGCTACACCTTC. The rearrangement uses TRBV6-1 and TRBJ1-2; D call uncertain. The V end lost 0 bases, the J end lost 6 bases, and 8 bases lay between the germline ends. Germline CDR1 MNHNS, CDR2 SASEGT. The CDR3 has 13 amino acids.